The 3 T cell receptor beta chains presented below share a single source sample, sequenced in a study of control samples from healthy donors and cancer patients. This table comes from immunoSEQ multiplex PCR, and its TCRdb copy is limited to in-frame clones, with some not included. The table has 130,000 or so clones, 85% to 95% seen once. The source material was blood. The source of these receptors is a man aged 40-49 years in good health.

The CDR3 region has the DNA TGTGCCTTATCCCCGGGGGGCTATGAGCAGTTCTTC. It specifies CALSPGGYEQFF. V usage is TRBV30 and J usage is TRBJ2-1; a weak D match, TRBD2 (7 bases). The CDR3 consists of 12 residues. V dropped 7 bases and J dropped 8 bases, with 15 bases sitting between them. CDR1 is GTSNPN, CDR2 SVGIG, per germline (reference sequence).

In this sample, this clone turned up once. This chain connects TRBV4-3 to TRBJ1-6, with D unclear. The CDR3 has 14 residues. The germline CDR1 and CDR2 sequences are LGHNA and YSLEER. V lost 1 base and J lost 5, with 6 bases in between. The CDR3 protein is CASSQARNNSPLHF. CDR3 bases: TGCGCCAGCAGCCAAGCCCGGAATAATTCACCCCTCCACTTT.

V is TRBV7-2 and J is TRBJ1-1; TRBD1 aligns across 9 bases. The CDR3 spans 14 residues. CDR1 is SGHTA, CDR2 FQGNSA, per germline. Germline trimming cut 4 bases from V and 7 bases from J; bases unmatched to any gene: 7. The CDR3 is CASSSRTGALEAFF. For the CDR3, the DNA is TGTGCCAGCAGCTCCCGGACAGGGGCACTTGAAGCTTTCTTT.